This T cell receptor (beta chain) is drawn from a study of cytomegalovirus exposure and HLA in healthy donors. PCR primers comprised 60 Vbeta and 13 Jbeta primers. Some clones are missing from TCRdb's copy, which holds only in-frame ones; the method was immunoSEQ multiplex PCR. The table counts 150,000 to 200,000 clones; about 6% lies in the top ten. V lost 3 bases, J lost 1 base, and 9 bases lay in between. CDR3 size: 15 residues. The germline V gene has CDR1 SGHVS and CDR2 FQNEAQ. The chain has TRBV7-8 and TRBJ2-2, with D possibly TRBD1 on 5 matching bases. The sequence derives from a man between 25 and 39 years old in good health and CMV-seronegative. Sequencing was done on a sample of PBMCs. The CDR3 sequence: CASSFRQGNTGELFF. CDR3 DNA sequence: TGTGCCAGCAGCTTTCGGCAGGGGAACACCGGGGAGCTGTTTTTT.